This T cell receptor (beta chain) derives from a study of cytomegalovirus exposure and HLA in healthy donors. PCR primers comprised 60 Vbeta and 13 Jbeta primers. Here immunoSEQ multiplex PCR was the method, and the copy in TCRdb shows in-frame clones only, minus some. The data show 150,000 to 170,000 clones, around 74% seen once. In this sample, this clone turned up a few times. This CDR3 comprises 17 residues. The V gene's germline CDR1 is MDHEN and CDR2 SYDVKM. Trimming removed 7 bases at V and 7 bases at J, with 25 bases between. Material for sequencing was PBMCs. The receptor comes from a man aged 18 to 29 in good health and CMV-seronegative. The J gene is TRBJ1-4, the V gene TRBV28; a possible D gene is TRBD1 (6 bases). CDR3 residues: CASTHLPPDRSFEKLFF. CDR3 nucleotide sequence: TGTGCCAGCACCCATTTGCCCCCCGACAGGTCGTTTGAAAAACTGTTTTTT. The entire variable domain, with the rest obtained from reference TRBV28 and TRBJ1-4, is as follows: DVKVTQSSRYLVKRTGEKVFLECVQDMDHENMFWYRQDPGLGLRLIYFSYDVKMKEKGDIPEGYSVSREKKERFSLILESASTNQTSMYLCASTHLPPDRSFEKLFFGSGTQLSVL.